Detailed here is one TCR beta chain. Its antigen is unidentified. The V and J ends lost 4 bases and 9 bases respectively, with 17 bases between them. Germline values: CDR1 SGHKS, CDR2 YYEKEE (reference sequence). This CDR3 spans 15 amino acids. PCR used 60 Vbeta primers and 13 Jbeta primers. Measured with immunoSEQ multiplex PCR; TCRdb has only the in-frame clones, and not every one. This table lists about 140,000 clones. The record originates from a study of cytomegalovirus exposure and HLA in healthy donors. Study-wide points: Later analysis identified about 15,000 TCR beta sequences associated with HLA alleles, using a false discovery rate threshold of 0.05.

The receptor's source is a man aged 40-50 years in good health and CMV-seronegative. The chain carries TRBV5-5 and TRBJ1-6; a possible D gene is TRBD1 (5 bases). The material sequenced was PBMCs. The CDR3 spells CASSPGAGVGSPLHF. The DNA of the CDR3 is TGTGCCAGCAGCCCCGGGGCGGGGGTTGGTTCACCCCTCCACTTT.